A selection of T cell receptor beta chains follows, all from one sample in a study of blood T cell repertoires in COVID-19. Using immunoSEQ multiplex PCR, the repertoire was profiled, and TCRdb retains in-frame clones only, with some absent. Of over 80,000 clones in the sample, around four fifths are singletons; the top ten hold over 15%. What was sequenced was peripheral blood. The origin of the receptors is a woman in her sixties with acute or convalescent COVID-19. Both conserved end residues are part of each CDR3. A D gene is named only where the DNA matches it firmly. A row's size may be missing; if present it is once, few, many or a size class.

cdr3_aa,cdr3_nt,j_call,clone_size,d_call,v_call
CASSPLGTVDSPLHF,TGTGCCAGCTCACCCCTTGGGACAGTTGATTCACCCCTCCACTTT,TRBJ1-6,NA,TRBD1,TRBV18
CASSLGTGAPEAFF,TGTGCCAGCAGCTTAGGGACAGGAGCCCCTGAAGCTTTCTTT,TRBJ1-1,NA,TRBD1,TRBV6-5
CASSSGTSGSDEQFF,TGTGCCAGCAGCTCCGGGACTAGCGGGAGCGATGAGCAGTTCTTC,TRBJ2-1,NA,TRBD2,TRBV7-9
CSASFVSSYNEQFF,TGCAGTGCTAGTTTCGTTAGCTCCTACAATGAGCAGTTCTTC,TRBJ2-1,NA,NA,TRBV20-1
CASSLVPSGRGEQYF,TGTGCCAGCAGCTTAGTCCCTAGCGGGAGGGGGGAGCAGTACTTC,TRBJ2-7,NA,TRBD2,TRBV7-6
CASRVGPLYEQYF,TGTGCCAGCAGGGTGGGTCCACTATACGAGCAGTACTTC,TRBJ2-7,NA,NA,TRBV2
CAISASDINYGYTF,TGTGCCATCAGTGCCTCGGACATAAACTATGGCTACACCTTC,TRBJ1-2,NA,NA,TRBV10-3
CASSPDRVGRQPQHF,TGTGCCAGCAGCCCCGACAGGGTCGGACGTCAGCCCCAGCATTTT,TRBJ1-5,few,TRBD1,TRBV27
CASSYPGKREKETQYF,TGTGCCAGCAGCTACCCAGGGAAAAGGGAAAAGGAGACCCAGTACTTC,TRBJ2-5,NA,NA,TRBV7-2
CASSLSPGGLETQYF,TGCGCCAGCAGCTTGTCTCCAGGGGGCCTGGAGACCCAGTACTTC,TRBJ2-5,NA,TRBD1,TRBV5-1
CASSFFAQGNQPQHF,TGTGCCAGCAGCTTTTTCGCGCAGGGCAATCAGCCCCAGCATTTT,TRBJ1-5,few,NA,TRBV7-2
CASSLAGIAGDLDTQYF,TGCGCCAGCAGCTTGGCCGGTATAGCGGGAGATCTGGATACGCAGTATTTT,TRBJ2-3,NA,TRBD2,TRBV5-1
CAIGRQGNEQYF,TGTGCCATTGGTCGACAGGGGAACGAGCAGTACTTC,TRBJ2-7,few,TRBD1,TRBV10-3
CASSPKTGLGGYTF,TGTGCCAGCTCACCGAAGACAGGGCTCGGGGGCTACACCTTC,TRBJ1-2,few,TRBD1,TRBV18
CSARDAGLDQPQHF,TGCAGCGCTAGAGACGCAGGCCTCGATCAGCCCCAGCATTTT,TRBJ1-5,NA,NA,TRBV29-1
CASSQGEGAYEQYF,TGCGCCAGCAGCCAAGGAGAGGGGGCCTACGAGCAGTACTTC,TRBJ2-7,NA,NA,TRBV4-3
CSVGGQGNGYTF,TGCAGCGTGGGGGGACAGGGGAATGGCTACACCTTC,TRBJ1-2,NA,TRBD1,TRBV29-1
CASSSQGVYGYTF,TGTGCCAGCAGCTCACAGGGGGTCTATGGCTACACCTTC,TRBJ1-2,NA,TRBD1,TRBV7-2
CATSKGWGENEAFF,TGTGCCACCAGTAAAGGTTGGGGGGAGAATGAAGCTTTCTTT,TRBJ1-1,NA,NA,TRBV24-1
CASRTLMEAFF,TGTGCCAGCCGGACTTTGATGGAAGCTTTCTTT,TRBJ1-1,NA,NA,TRBV25-1
CAWSPDRVGYGYTF,TGTGCCTGGAGCCCAGACAGGGTTGGGTATGGCTACACCTTC,TRBJ1-2,once,TRBD1,TRBV30
CASSLTGERGYTF,TGTGCCAGCAGCTTGACAGGGGAGCGTGGCTACACCTTC,TRBJ1-2,NA,TRBD1,TRBV7-3
CASSQQGGKNIQYF,TGCGCCAGCAGCCAACAGGGGGGCAAAAACATTCAGTACTTC,TRBJ2-4,NA,TRBD1,TRBV5-1
CAWSVRETNKQFF,TGTGCCTGGAGTGTACGAGAGACTAATAAGCAGTTCTTC,TRBJ2-1,once,NA,TRBV30
CASSGTTGTGVLTF,TGCGCCAGCAGCGGGACAACCGGGACAGGGGTTCTCACCTTC,TRBJ1-2,NA,TRBD1,TRBV5-1
CASSFGGPGLQETQYF,TGTGCCAGCAGCTTTGGCGGGCCCGGTCTGCAAGAGACCCAGTACTTC,TRBJ2-5,NA,NA,TRBV7-3
CASSNQPSGSSYEQYF,TGCGCCAGCAGCAACCAACCCAGCGGGAGCTCCTACGAGCAGTACTTC,TRBJ2-7,NA,TRBD2,TRBV5-1
CASSQEPGYSPLHF,TGTGCCAGCAGCCAAGAACCAGGTTATTCACCCCTCCACTTT,TRBJ1-6,NA,NA,TRBV3-1/TRBV3-2
CASSAKGQSNTEAFF,TGTGCCAGCAGTGCGAAGGGACAGTCGAACACTGAAGCTTTCTTT,TRBJ1-1,NA,TRBD1,TRBV25-1
CSVETSTDTQYF,TGCAGCGTGGAAACTAGCACAGATACGCAGTATTTT,TRBJ2-3,few,NA,TRBV29-1
CASSMVGGGPVGTDTQYF,TGTGCCAGCAGCATGGTCGGAGGCGGGCCGGTGGGCACAGATACGCAGTATTTT,TRBJ2-3,few,NA,TRBV5-5
CASSPDRDSTDTQYF,TGTGCCAGCAGTCCAGACCGGGACTCCACAGATACGCAGTATTTT,TRBJ2-3,few,NA,TRBV11-2
CASSVGHRGRTEAFF,TGTGCCAGCAGCGTAGGCCACAGGGGTCGCACTGAAGCTTTCTTT,TRBJ1-1,NA,TRBD1,TRBV9
CASSIINQPQHF,TGTGCCAGTAGTATTATCAATCAGCCCCAGCATTTT,TRBJ1-5,NA,NA,TRBV19
CASSLGTGQETQYF,TGCGCCAGCAGCTTGGGGACAGGGCAAGAGACCCAGTACTTC,TRBJ2-5,NA,TRBD1,TRBV5-1